This is a list of T cell receptor beta chains from one sample in a study of cytomegalovirus exposure and HLA in healthy donors. TCRdb's table, derived via immunoSEQ multiplex PCR, lists solely in-frame clones and lacks some. This table has around 150,000 clones, around nine tenths appearing once. The sequenced sample consisted of PBMCs. The receptors derive from a woman between 18 and 29 years old in good health and CMV-seronegative. Both conserved end residues are part of each CDR3. Fields, in order: clone size, D gene, J gene, V gene, CDR3 protein, CDR3 DNA. The D gene is left open where the match is weak. Not every row has a clone size; where given, it reads once, few, many or a size class.

clone_size: NA
d_call: TRBD1
j_call: TRBJ1-1
v_call: TRBV9
cdr3_aa: CASSPTGTGEDSTEAFF
cdr3_nt: TGTGCCAGCAGCCCCACCGGGACAGGGGAAGATAGCACTGAAGCTTTCTTT

clone_size: NA
d_call: NA
j_call: TRBJ1-2
v_call: TRBV27
cdr3_aa: CASSLSGRNYGYTF
cdr3_nt: TGTGCCAGCAGTTTATCGGGCAGGAACTATGGCTACACCTTC

clone_size: NA
d_call: NA
j_call: TRBJ2-7
v_call: TRBV15
cdr3_aa: CATSRGGTSSYEQYF
cdr3_nt: TGTGCCACCAGCCGGGGCGGGACGTCCTCCTACGAGCAGTACTTC

clone_size: NA
d_call: TRBD1
j_call: TRBJ2-7
v_call: TRBV7-8
cdr3_aa: CASSSPGQGVHEQYF
cdr3_nt: TGTGCCAGCAGCTCACCGGGACAGGGGGTCCACGAGCAGTACTTC

clone_size: NA
d_call: TRBD1
j_call: TRBJ2-7
v_call: TRBV28
cdr3_aa: CASSIQGSSYEQYF
cdr3_nt: TGTGCCAGCAGTATACAGGGGAGCTCCTACGAGCAGTACTTC

clone_size: NA
d_call: NA
j_call: TRBJ2-7
v_call: TRBV2
cdr3_aa: CASSSLLDSSYEQYF
cdr3_nt: TGTGCCAGCAGTTCACTCTTGGACAGTTCCTACGAGCAGTACTTC

clone_size: few
d_call: TRBD1
j_call: TRBJ1-1
v_call: TRBV4-1
cdr3_aa: CASSQDWQGAKVAFF
cdr3_nt: TGCGCCAGCAGCCAAGATTGGCAGGGGGCGAAGGTAGCTTTCTTT

clone_size: NA
d_call: TRBD2
j_call: TRBJ2-1
v_call: TRBV30
cdr3_aa: CAWSSLGREHYNEQFF
cdr3_nt: TGTGCCTGGAGTTCCCTGGGGCGGGAGCACTACAATGAGCAGTTCTTC

clone_size: NA
d_call: TRBD2
j_call: TRBJ2-3
v_call: TRBV7-6
cdr3_aa: CASSLRREGTDTQYF
cdr3_nt: TGTGCCAGCAGCTTAAGGCGGGAGGGTACAGATACGCAGTATTTT

clone_size: NA
d_call: TRBD2
j_call: TRBJ2-7
v_call: TRBV15
cdr3_aa: CATSRDSGGDISSYEQYF
cdr3_nt: TGTGCCACCAGCAGAGATAGCGGGGGTGACATTAGCTCCTACGAGCAGTACTTC

clone_size: NA
d_call: TRBD1
j_call: TRBJ1-5
v_call: TRBV28
cdr3_aa: CASSLQGNQPQHF
cdr3_nt: TGTGCCAGCAGTCTACAGGGGAATCAGCCCCAGCATTTT

clone_size: NA
d_call: TRBD1
j_call: TRBJ2-7
v_call: TRBV7-8
cdr3_aa: CASSWGDRELGEQYF
cdr3_nt: TGTGCCAGCAGCTGGGGGGACAGGGAGTTGGGAGAGCAGTACTTC

clone_size: once
d_call: TRBD1
j_call: TRBJ2-7
v_call: TRBV5-6
cdr3_aa: CASSLGTGLYEQYF
cdr3_nt: TGTGCCAGCAGCTTGGGGACAGGCCTCTACGAGCAGTACTTC

clone_size: NA
d_call: NA
j_call: TRBJ1-2
v_call: TRBV6-1
cdr3_aa: CASNLKPNHLGYTF
cdr3_nt: TGTGCCAGCAACTTAAAACCAAACCACCTTGGCTACACCTTC

clone_size: NA
d_call: NA
j_call: TRBJ2-2
v_call: TRBV5-6
cdr3_aa: CASSLLNTGELFF
cdr3_nt: TGTGCCAGCAGCTTGCTGAACACCGGGGAGCTGTTTTTT

clone_size: NA
d_call: TRBD2
j_call: TRBJ2-3
v_call: TRBV11-1
cdr3_aa: CASSSQGAGGTDTQYF
cdr3_nt: TGTGCCAGCAGCTCCCAAGGAGCGGGGGGCACAGATACGCAGTATTTT

clone_size: NA
d_call: NA
j_call: TRBJ1-5
v_call: TRBV30
cdr3_aa: CAWSRRESNQPQHF
cdr3_nt: TGTGCCTGGAGTAGGAGGGAGAGCAATCAGCCCCAGCATTTT

clone_size: NA
d_call: TRBD1
j_call: TRBJ2-3
v_call: TRBV7-8
cdr3_aa: CASSSTRTGATDTQYF
cdr3_nt: TGTGCCAGCAGCTCGACCCGGACAGGGGCGACAGATACGCAGTATTTT

clone_size: once
d_call: NA
j_call: TRBJ2-2
v_call: TRBV7-2
cdr3_aa: CASSRTAAGELFF
cdr3_nt: TGTGCCAGCAGCCGAACCGCGGCCGGGGAGCTGTTTTTT

clone_size: NA
d_call: NA
j_call: TRBJ2-5
v_call: TRBV10-2
cdr3_aa: CASSAQGPLAETQYF
cdr3_nt: TGCGCCAGCAGCGCCCAGGGCCCACTGGCGGAGACCCAGTACTTC

clone_size: NA
d_call: TRBD1
j_call: TRBJ2-7
v_call: TRBV5-1
cdr3_aa: CASSLETGIYEQYF
cdr3_nt: TGCGCCAGCAGCCTAGAGACAGGGATCTACGAGCAGTACTTC

clone_size: NA
d_call: NA
j_call: TRBJ2-3
v_call: TRBV7-9
cdr3_aa: CASSLGLARYTDTQYF
cdr3_nt: TGTGCCAGCAGCTTAGGATTAGCCCGCTACACAGATACGCAGTATTTT

clone_size: NA
d_call: NA
j_call: TRBJ1-5
v_call: TRBV4-1
cdr3_aa: CASSSLGGFLNQPQHF
cdr3_nt: TGCGCCAGCAGCTCTCTCGGGGGATTTCTAAATCAGCCCCAGCATTTT

clone_size: NA
d_call: NA
j_call: TRBJ1-1
v_call: TRBV5-8
cdr3_aa: CASSFQGGETEAFF
cdr3_nt: TGTGCCAGCAGCTTCCAGGGTGGAGAGACTGAAGCTTTCTTT

clone_size: few
d_call: NA
j_call: TRBJ2-2
v_call: TRBV7-9
cdr3_aa: CASRPRVTSTGELFF
cdr3_nt: TGTGCCAGCAGACCGCGAGTAACTAGTACCGGGGAGCTGTTTTTT